The 15 T cell receptor beta chains presented below share a single source sample, sequenced in a study of shared clonotypes between healthy human individuals. Profiled with immunoSEQ multiplex PCR; TCRdb holds only in-frame clones, not every one. The table includes over 850,000 clones, 75% to 85% detected once. The sample consisted of memory CD4+ T cells from PBMCs. Subset given: CD45RA-negative fraction. These receptors were obtained from a man aged 18 to 30 in good health. Some clones in this sample may be carry-over from other donors' samples.

The chain is built from TRBV28 and TRBJ1-3; TRBD1 matches 8 bases. The CDR3 sequence is 14 residues long. J gave up 4 bases and V 6 bases, and 5 bases lay outside the gene matches. Per germline, CDR1 MDHEN and CDR2 SYDVKM. This chain's CDR3 is CASSGQGSGNTIYF. DNA of the CDR3: TGTGCCAGCAGCGGACAGGGCTCGGGAAACACCATATATTTT.

Only a few counts were recorded for this clone. V is TRBV7-9 and J is TRBJ1-2; no reliable D call. V lost 1 base to trimming and J lost 2 bases, with 5 bases between them. This CDR3 contains 13 residues. Per the germline V gene, CDR1 is SEHNR and CDR2 is FQNEAQ (reference sequence). In DNA, the CDR3 is TGTGCCAGCAGCTTAGAAGAGAACTATGGCTACACCTTC. Translating it yields CASSLEENYGYTF. Combining the CDR3 with reference TRBV7-9 and TRBJ1-2 gives the whole variable domain DTGVSQNPRHKITKRGQNVTFRCDPISEHNRLYWYRQTLGQGPEFLTYFQNEAQLEKSRLLSDRFSAERPKGSFSTLEIQRTEQGDSAMYLCASSLEENYGYTFGSGTRLTVV.

With regard to this clone: Other nucleotide sequences in the sample specify the same CDR3. The gene calls are TRBV2 and TRBJ2-7, with 9 bases that match TRBD1. The CDR3 runs 15 residues. The V and J ends lost 1 base and 1 base, in that order; junction bases with no gene match: 2. Germline V lookup: CDR1 SNHLY, CDR2 FYNNEI. CDR3 DNA sequence: TGTGCCAGCAGTGAAGGAGGGACAGGGTCCTACGAGCAGTACTTC. Its translation: CASSEGGTGSYEQYF.

This clone has a handful of counts. The sample has other DNA sequences that encode this CDR3 too. This chain joins TRBV5-1 and TRBJ2-2; 7 positions match TRBD2. The CDR3 totals 15 residues. The ends lost 0 bases at V and 3 bases at J; junction bases unmatched: 2. Germline values: CDR1 SGHRS, CDR2 YFSETQ. CDR3 nucleotides: TGCGCCAGCAGCTTGGTTCTAGCGGACACCGGGGAGCTGTTTTTT. Its translation is CASSLVLADTGELFF.

There are a few counts of this clone. The rearrangement uses TRBV7-2 and TRBJ1-1; the D is unclear. The V end was cut by 5 bases, the J end by 5 bases, with 24 bases between. Germline V lookup: CDR1 SGHTA, CDR2 FQGNSA. CDR3 length: 17 amino acids. CDR3 in amino acids: CASSPTPTVLVRTEAFF. The CDR3 coding sequence is TGTGCCAGCAGCCCGACTCCCACCGTTCTGGTGCGGACTGAAGCTTTCTTT.

A single count supports this clone. This specimen includes other DNA sequences encoding the same CDR3. This chain joins TRBV2 and TRBJ2-5, with 7 bases lining up with TRBD1. In germline, CDR1 is SNHLY, CDR2 FYNNEI. The CDR3 extends over 13 amino acids. V gave up 7 bases and J gave up 1 base; unmatched junction bases: 3. CDR3 DNA sequence: TGTGCCAGCACCAGGGACAGCCAAGAGACCCAGTACTTC. Translating it yields CASTRDSQETQYF.

This clone was recorded only once. The V and J genes are TRBV6-1 and TRBJ1-2; D gene ambiguous. Germline CDR1 reads MNHNS; CDR2 reads SASEGT. Trimming stripped 7 bases from V and 7 bases from J, with 19 bases between. The CDR3 is 14 residues long. Written as DNA, the CDR3 is TGTGCCAGCAACCCATCACGGACCCTAGGTGGCTACACCTTC. Protein sequence: CASNPSRTLGGYTF.

Concerning this clone: Additional DNA sequences in this sample encode the identical CDR3. The rearrangement links TRBV5-1 to TRBJ1-2, with 7 bases matching TRBD1. Germline V lookup: CDR1 SGHRS, CDR2 YFSETQ. This CDR3 has 15 amino acids. With V trimmed by 5 bases and J by 4 bases, 11 bases remained unmatched. CDR3 sequence: CASSLRQGGSYGYTF. CDR3 bases: TGCGCCAGCAGTTTACGTCAGGGGGGGTCCTATGGCTACACCTTC.

J is TRBJ2-3 and V is TRBV30; TRBD2 matches 15 bases. V was clipped by 3 bases and J by 3 bases; unmatched bases: 13. CDR1 and CDR2 from the germline V gene are GTSNPN and SVGIG (reference sequence). The CDR3 totals 19 residues. The CDR3 DNA is TGTGCCTGGAGCCGGACTAGCGGGAGGGCCAGGGTGGATACAGATACGCAGTATTTT. It translates to CAWSRTSGRARVDTDTQYF. The variable domain in full, completed from reference TRBV30 and TRBJ2-3, reads SQTIHQWPATLVQPVGSPLSLECTVEGTSNPNLYWYRQAAGRGLQLLFYSVGIGQISSEVPQNLSASRPQDRQFILSSKKLLLSDSGFYLCAWSRTSGRARVDTDTQYFGPGTRLTVL.

The chain has TRBV9 and TRBJ2-1, with D possibly being TRBD2 (5 bases). Germline assignment: CDR1 SGDLS and CDR2 YYNGEE. This CDR3 has 15 residues. The V and J ends lost 4 bases and 7 bases respectively, with 18 bases between them. The CDR3 is CASSSDSTWRNEQFF. DNA of the CDR3: TGTGCCAGCAGCTCGGACTCCACCTGGAGGAATGAGCAGTTCTTC.

The gene calls are TRBV18 and TRBJ1-1, with D perhaps matching TRBD1 (6 bases). V lost 0 bases to trimming and J lost 5 bases, with 16 bases between them. The germline V gene has CDR1 KGHSH and CDR2 LQKENI. This CDR3 has 16 amino acids. In nucleotides, the CDR3 is TGTGCCAGCTCACCACCCACCGGGACAACGGGTACTGAAGCTTTCTTT. Translation gives CASSPPTGTTGTEAFF.

This clone was counted a single time. The chain is built from TRBV9 and TRBJ2-7; 8 positions match TRBD2. CDR1 and CDR2 (germline): SGDLS, YYNGEE. The J segment lost 4 bases and the V segment lost 0 bases, leaving 9 bases of the junction unmatched. CDR3 length: 16 residues. The CDR3 loop is CASSVGQREYGYEQYF. The DNA for the CDR3 is TGTGCCAGCAGCGTAGGTCAGCGGGAGTATGGGTACGAGCAGTACTTC.

This chain links TRBV27 with TRBJ1-5, with unresolved D. CDR1 and CDR2 from the germline V gene are MNHEY and SMNVEV (reference sequence). The CDR3 covers 14 residues. The V end was cut by 2 bases, the J end by 4 bases, with 9 bases between. Here the CDR3 DNA reads TGTGCCAGCAGTTTACAAAGCCGAAATCAGCCCCAGCATTTT. Its protein product is CASSLQSRNQPQHF.

The V gene is TRBV2, the J gene TRBJ1-4; no clear D gene. V was shortened by 7 bases and J by 8 bases, with 11 bases between the two germline ends. There are 12 residues in the CDR3. In germline, CDR1 is SNHLY, CDR2 FYNNEI. CDR3 sequence: CASTSILEKLFF. In nucleotides, the CDR3 is TGTGCCAGCACCTCCATTTTGGAAAAACTGTTTTTT.

The V call is TRBV5-1, the J call TRBJ1-5; tentative D call: TRBD1 (6 bases). The germline gives CDR1 SGHRS, CDR2 YFSETQ. V lost 2 bases, J lost 2 bases, and 11 bases lay in between. This CDR3 is built from 15 residues. The CDR3 here is CASSFAGVGNQPQHF. In DNA, the CDR3 is TGCGCCAGCAGCTTTGCAGGGGTTGGCAATCAGCCCCAGCATTTT.